This TCR beta chain was captured in a study of T cell repertoires in cytomegalovirus infection. Study summary: Public TCR beta signature analysis indicated the presence of both CMV infection and matching HLA type.

The CDR3 spans 15 residues. Trimming removed 0 bases from V and 4 bases from J, with 10 bases in between. Germline V gene sequence: CDR1 SGHTA, CDR2 FQGNSA. General study findings and limits: Carriers of CMV and the relevant HLA type were discriminated by public TCR beta frequency. It was HLA-C-restricted CMV-specific TCR beta clonotypes that dominated the response ex vivo.

This clonotype has a count of ten or more. Its antigen is unidentified. TCRdb re-derived calls from the reads in MiXCR, one entry per CDR3 protein. The sample yields 150,000 to 200,000 distinct CDR3 sequences, roughly an eighth seen once. Sequencing was carried out using PBMCs. The genes are TRBV7-2 and TRBJ2-1; a weak D match, TRBD2 (5 bases). The sequence came from a human donor in good health (CMV status not recorded). Some clones in this sample may be carry-over from other donors' samples. The CDR3 loop is CASSLAGVLYNEQFF. The CDR3, as DNA: TGTGCCAGCAGCTTAGCGGGAGTCCTATACAATGAGCAGTTCTTC.